This TCR beta chain was sequenced for a study of post-analysis software for immune sequencing data. General study findings and limits: Comparison of patients with controls showed 5 or 6 TRBV segments more frequent in patients, TRBV5-6, TRBV5-1 and TRBV20-1 among them.

This clonotype was found many times. Its target is unknown. Germline CDR1 reads DFQATT; CDR2 reads SNEGSKA (reference sequence). CDR3 size: 14 residues. V lost 4 bases to trimming and J lost 2 bases, with 14 bases between them. Researchers reported that TCR beta cDNA libraries carried unique molecular identifiers. Using its own MiXCR run on the PCR reads, TCRdb lists one record per CDR3 protein. The data show around 200,000 distinct CDR3 sequences, over 25% seen once. The TCR comes from a girl aged 2-17 years with multiple sclerosis. This chain uses TRBV20-1 with TRBJ1-2; maybe TRBD1 (6 bases). The sample consisted of blood. The CDR3 loop reads CSAKRGHENYGYTF. The CDR3 DNA sequence: TGCAGTGCTAAGCGGGGACACGAGAACTATGGCTACACCTTC.